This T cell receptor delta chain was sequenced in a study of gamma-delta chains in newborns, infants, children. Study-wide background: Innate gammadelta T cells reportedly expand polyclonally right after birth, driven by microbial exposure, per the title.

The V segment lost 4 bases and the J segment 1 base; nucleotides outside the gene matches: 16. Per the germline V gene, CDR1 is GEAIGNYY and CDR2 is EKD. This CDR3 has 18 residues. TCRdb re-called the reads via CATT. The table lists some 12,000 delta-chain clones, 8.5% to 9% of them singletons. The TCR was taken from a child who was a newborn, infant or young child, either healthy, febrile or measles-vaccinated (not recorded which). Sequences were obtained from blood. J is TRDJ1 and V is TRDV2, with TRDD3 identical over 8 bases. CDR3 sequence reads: CACEGLGVLGDLTDKLIF. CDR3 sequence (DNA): TGTGCCTGTGAAGGGCTTGGGGTCCTGGGGGACCTCACCGATAAACTCATCTTT.